A selection of T cell receptor beta chains follows, all from one sample in a study of blood T cells in healthy people across ages. Each CDR3 protein is one row after TCRdb ran MiXCR on the 5' RACE reads. The sample yields approximately 830,000 distinct CDR3 sequences, 62% seen once. Sequenced sample: blood. The receptors here all came from a man aged 25-45 years in good health. Each CDR3 is given with its conserved first and last residue. A D gene is named only where the DNA matches it firmly. Expanded clones get a size class; other rows say once, few or many, or leave the size out.

d_call j_call clone_size v_call cdr3_length cdr3_aa cdr3_nt
NA TRBJ1-4 NA TRBV14 13 CASSRGFNEKLFF TGTGCCAGCAGCCGAGGATTCAATGAAAAACTGTTTTTT
NA TRBJ2-1 NA TRBV15 14 CATSRVGQDNEQFF TGTGCCACCAGCAGAGTCGGCCAGGACAATGAGCAGTTCTTC
NA TRBJ2-1 NA TRBV7-9 12 CASSRSRGKQFF TGTGCCAGCAGCCGCAGTCGGGGAAAGCAGTTCTTC
TRBD1 TRBJ1-1 NA TRBV29-1 14 CSVVRTGENTEAFF TGCAGCGTTGTACGCACAGGGGAGAACACTGAAGCTTTCTTT
NA TRBJ2-1 NA TRBV6-6 14 CASSYAVSDNEQFF TGTGCCAGCAGTTACGCGGTTTCAGACAATGAGCAGTTCTTC
TRBD2 TRBJ2-1 NA TRBV6-2/TRBV6-3 14 CASSRRTRPNEQFF TGTGCCAGCAGTCGGAGGACTAGGCCGAATGAGCAGTTCTTC
NA TRBJ2-6 NA TRBV29-1 13 CSVPGFGANVLTF TGCAGCGTACCAGGCTTTGGGGCCAACGTCCTGACTTTC
TRBD1 TRBJ1-2 few TRBV20-1 14 CSAPPTGKLSGYTF TGCAGTGCTCCCCCGACAGGGAAATTAAGTGGCTACACCTTC
TRBD1 TRBJ1-1 NA TRBV6-6 16 CASSYGRGHGNTEAFF TGTGCCAGCAGTTACGGCAGGGGGCATGGGAACACTGAAGCTTTCTTT
NA TRBJ1-2 NA TRBV27 14 CASSFRGKTGGYTF TGTGCCAGCAGTTTCCGGGGGAAAACTGGTGGCTACACCTTC
TRBD1 TRBJ2-5 many TRBV5-1 14 CASSLGQGQETQYF TGCGCCAGCAGCTTGGGACAGGGACAAGAGACCCAGTACTTC
NA TRBJ2-7 NA TRBV4-2 15 CASSQPGTYSYEQYF TGTGCCAGCAGCCAACCCGGGACGTACTCCTACGAGCAGTACTTC
NA TRBJ1-4 NA TRBV5-1 15 CASSPRQATNEKLFF TGCGCCAGCAGCCCCCGACAGGCAACTAATGAAAAACTGTTTTTT
NA TRBJ2-6 few TRBV20-1 13 CSARASGANVLTF TGCAGTGCTAGGGCTTCTGGGGCCAACGTCCTGACTTTC
TRBD1 TRBJ2-7 once TRBV4-3 16 CASSQTSTGLVREQYF TGCGCCAGCAGCCAAACATCGACAGGGCTTGTTCGCGAGCAGTACTTC
TRBD1 TRBJ1-2 NA TRBV20-1 11 CSARGTDGYTF TGCAGTGCTAGGGGGACAGATGGCTACACCTTC
NA TRBJ2-5 NA TRBV10-2 16 CASSESIGHTQETQYF TGCGCCAGCAGTGAGTCTATAGGACACACCCAAGAGACCCAGTACTTC
NA TRBJ1-6 once TRBV13 13 CASSLGSRPPLHF TGTGCCAGCAGCTTAGGTTCCAGACCACCCCTCCACTTT
TRBD2 TRBJ2-5 NA TRBV28 16 CASSFRQGGGAETQYF TGTGCCAGCAGTTTTCGGCAAGGCGGGGGGGCGGAGACCCAGTACTTC
NA TRBJ1-5 NA TRBV6-6 14 CASSYATGDQPQHF TGTGCCAGCAGTTACGCTACCGGGGATCAGCCCCAGCATTTT
NA TRBJ2-5 NA TRBV6-2/TRBV6-3 13 CASTKGTTETQYF TGTGCCAGCACCAAAGGGACCACAGAGACCCAGTACTTC
TRBD2 TRBJ2-3 NA TRBV7-2 16 CASSLASGEGTDTQYF TGTGCCAGCAGCTTAGCTAGCGGGGAGGGCACAGATACGCAGTATTTT
TRBD2 TRBJ2-7 NA TRBV3-1 14 CASSQGLANYEQYF TGTGCCAGCAGCCAAGGACTAGCCAACTACGAGCAGTACTTC
TRBD1 TRBJ2-4 NA TRBV6-6 17 CASNSGGQGLAKNIQYF TGTGCCAGCAATTCCGGGGGACAGGGTCTAGCCAAAAACATTCAGTACTTC
NA TRBJ1-5 few TRBV12-3/TRBV12-4 13 CASSSAVNQPQHF TGTGCCAGCAGTTCGGCAGTCAATCAGCCCCAGCATTTT
NA TRBJ2-7 NA TRBV9 14 CASSVGTNSYEQYF TGTGCCAGCAGCGTAGGGACAAACTCCTACGAGCAGTACTTC
TRBD2 TRBJ2-5 few TRBV9 15 CASSSPRTRGETQYF TGTGCCAGCAGCTCCCCTCGGACTAGAGGAGAGACCCAGTACTTC
TRBD2 TRBJ2-1 NA TRBV20-1 18 CSARTGLAGGSVHNEQFF TGCAGTGCTAGAACGGGACTAGCGGGGGGATCTGTCCACAATGAGCAGTTCTTC
NA TRBJ2-5 NA TRBV5-1 14 CASSLGLLQETQYF TGCGCCAGCAGCTTGGGCCTCCTCCAAGAGACCCAGTACTTC
NA TRBJ2-1 once TRBV12-3/TRBV12-4 13 CASSDRAGFEQFF TGTGCCAGCAGTGACCGGGCGGGGTTTGAGCAGTTCTTC
NA TRBJ1-2 NA TRBV10-3 18 CAISESGEGPGPNYGYTF TGTGCCATCAGTGAGTCGGGGGAAGGTCCGGGGCCTAACTATGGCTACACCTTC
TRBD2 TRBJ2-4 many TRBV3-1 14 CASSQGLAQNIQYF TGTGCCAGCAGCCAGGGACTAGCCCAAAACATTCAGTACTTC
NA TRBJ1-2 NA TRBV20-1 14 CSARIMEGWYGYTF TGCAGTGCTAGAATTATGGAGGGGTGGTATGGCTACACCTTC
NA TRBJ2-7 few TRBV29-1 14 CSGGSRGPRSEQYF TGCAGCGGGGGAAGTAGGGGACCGCGAAGCGAGCAGTACTTC
NA TRBJ2-1 once TRBV6-2/TRBV6-3 17 CASSYPPWGPVANEQFF TGTGCCAGCAGTTACCCACCTTGGGGGCCCGTCGCCAATGAGCAGTTCTTC
NA TRBJ2-2 few TRBV6-4 13 CASSRDNTGELFF TGTGCCAGCAGTCGGGACAACACCGGGGAGCTGTTTTTT
TRBD2 TRBJ2-7 NA TRBV7-9 16 CASSSKAGGKIYEQYF TGTGCCAGCAGCTCTAAAGCGGGGGGCAAAATCTACGAGCAGTACTTC
NA TRBJ1-2 NA TRBV12-3/TRBV12-4 12 CASSPGTWGYTF TGTGCCAGCAGTCCCGGGACATGGGGCTACACCTTC
NA TRBJ2-3 NA TRBV7-8 14 CASSEQALTDTQYF TGTGCCAGCAGCGAACAGGCTCTCACAGATACGCAGTATTTT
NA TRBJ1-6 NA TRBV7-9 13 CASSLVGKSPLHF TGTGCCAGCAGCTTAGTGGGAAAATCACCCCTCCACTTT